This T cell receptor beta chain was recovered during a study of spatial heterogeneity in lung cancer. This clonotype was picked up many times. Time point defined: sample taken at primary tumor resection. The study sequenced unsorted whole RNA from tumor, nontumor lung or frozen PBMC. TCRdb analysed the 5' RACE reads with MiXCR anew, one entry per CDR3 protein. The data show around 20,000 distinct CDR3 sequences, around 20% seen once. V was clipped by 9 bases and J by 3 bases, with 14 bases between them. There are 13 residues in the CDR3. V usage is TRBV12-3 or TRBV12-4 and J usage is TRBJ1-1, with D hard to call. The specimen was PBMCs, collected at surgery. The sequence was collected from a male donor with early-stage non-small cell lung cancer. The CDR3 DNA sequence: TGTGCCAGTAGCGTACAGATTGACACTGAAGCTTTCTTT. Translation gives CASSVQIDTEAFF.